What follows describes a single T cell receptor beta chain. The antigen is unknown. These data belong to a study of T cells in Graves' hyperthyroidism and ophthalmopathy. At least 3 on the Clinical Activity Score was recorded for ophthalmopathy patients, who also had NOSPECS grade at least 4 and duration under 3 months. The authors obtained PBMCs from roughly 10 ml of fresh peripheral blood. The CDR3 regions of TCR beta were amplified from RNA transcripts. The TCR CDR3 first-round RT-PCR relied on the HTBI primer set. TCRdb reanalysed the multiplex PCR reads using MiXCR and keeps one entry per CDR3 protein. This sample has over 250,000 distinct CDR3 sequences; about 20% occur once, and the top ten carry 50% to 75%. Study-wide points: Blood shared most expanded thyroid clonotypes above 0.001. Onset of ophthalmopathy came a median 6.5 months after the model predicted it.

The ends were cut back, 3 bases at V and 3 bases at J, with 10 bases in the middle. The CDR3 sequence is 13 residues long. Per germline, CDR1 DFQATT and CDR2 SNEGSKA (reference sequence). The sequence was collected from a man aged 30 to 39 with Graves' ophthalmopathy. The V call is TRBV20-1, the J call TRBJ2-3; a weak D match, TRBD2 (5 bases). The sample consisted of blood. Written as DNA, the CDR3 is TGCAGTGCTAGTGTTAGCGTGACAGATACGCAGTATTTT. Its protein is CSASVSVTDTQYF.